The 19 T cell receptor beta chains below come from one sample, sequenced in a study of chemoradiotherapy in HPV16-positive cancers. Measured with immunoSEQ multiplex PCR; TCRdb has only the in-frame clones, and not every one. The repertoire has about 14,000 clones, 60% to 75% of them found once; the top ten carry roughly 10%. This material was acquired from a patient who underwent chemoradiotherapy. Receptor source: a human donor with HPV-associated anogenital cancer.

CDR3 sequence (DNA): TGTGCCAGCGCCAGGGACAGGGGCATGGAGCAGTTCTTC. This gives the protein CASARDRGMEQFF. This sequence joins TRBV2 and TRBJ2-1; 10 bases align to TRBD1. J lost 10 bases, V lost 8 bases, and 8 bases had no gene match. Per the germline V gene, CDR1 is SNHLY and CDR2 is FYNNEI. This CDR3 is 13 amino acids long.

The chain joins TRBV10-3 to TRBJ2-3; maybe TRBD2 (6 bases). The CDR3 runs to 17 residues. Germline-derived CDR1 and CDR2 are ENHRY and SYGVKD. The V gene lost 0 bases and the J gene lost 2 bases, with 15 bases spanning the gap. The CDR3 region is CAISESELGLLTDTQYF. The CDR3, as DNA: TGTGCCATCAGTGAGTCCGAGCTAGGACTACTCACAGATACGCAGTATTTT.

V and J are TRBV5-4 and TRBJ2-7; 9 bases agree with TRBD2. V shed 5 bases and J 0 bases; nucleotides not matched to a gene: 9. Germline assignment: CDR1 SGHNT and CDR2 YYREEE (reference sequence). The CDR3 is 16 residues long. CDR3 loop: CASSYTSGRSSYEQYF. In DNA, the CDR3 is TGTGCCAGCAGTTATACTAGCGGGCGTAGCTCCTACGAGCAGTACTTC.

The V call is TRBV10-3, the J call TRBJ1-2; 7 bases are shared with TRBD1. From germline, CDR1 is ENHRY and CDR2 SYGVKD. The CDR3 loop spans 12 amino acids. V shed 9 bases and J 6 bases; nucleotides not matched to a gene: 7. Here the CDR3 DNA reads TGTGCCATACCGACAGGGAGGAATGGCTACACCTTC. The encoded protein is CAIPTGRNGYTF.

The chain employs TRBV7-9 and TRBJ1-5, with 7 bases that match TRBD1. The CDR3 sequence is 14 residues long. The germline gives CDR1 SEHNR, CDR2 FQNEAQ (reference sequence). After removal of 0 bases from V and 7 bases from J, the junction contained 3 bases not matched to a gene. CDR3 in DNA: TGTGCCAGCAGCTTAGCAGGGGGCCGACAGCCCCAGCATTTT. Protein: CASSLAGGRQPQHF.

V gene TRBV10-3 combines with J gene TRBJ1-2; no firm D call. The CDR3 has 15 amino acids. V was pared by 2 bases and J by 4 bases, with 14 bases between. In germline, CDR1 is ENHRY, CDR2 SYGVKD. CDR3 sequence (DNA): TGTGCCATCAGTGAGGGACGCCTTGAGAGCTATGGCTACACCTTC. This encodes CAISEGRLESYGYTF.

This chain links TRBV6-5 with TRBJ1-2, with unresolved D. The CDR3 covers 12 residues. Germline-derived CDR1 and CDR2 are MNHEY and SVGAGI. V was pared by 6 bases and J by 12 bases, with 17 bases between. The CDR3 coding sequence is TGTGCCAGCAGCCCCGGCTTTGGGCTACACACCTTC. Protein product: CASSPGFGLHTF.

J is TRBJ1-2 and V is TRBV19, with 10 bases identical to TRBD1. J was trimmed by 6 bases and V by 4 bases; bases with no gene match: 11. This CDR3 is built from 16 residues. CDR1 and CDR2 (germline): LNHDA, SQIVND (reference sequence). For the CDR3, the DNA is TGTGCCAGTAGTACAAGACAGGACAGGGGGACTAATGGCTACACCTTC. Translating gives CASSTRQDRGTNGYTF.

This chain's CDR3 is CASSVADTQYF. The DNA of the CDR3 is TGTGCCAGCAGCGTCGCAGATACGCAGTATTTT. The chain uses TRBV9 and TRBJ2-3, with D unresolved. Germline lookup yields CDR1 SGDLS and CDR2 YYNGEE. CDR3 length: 11 amino acids. The V end lost 2 bases, the J end lost 4 bases, and 2 bases lay between the germline ends.

The CDR3 loop reads CASSLTSGNAYEQYF. CDR3 in DNA: TGTGCCAGCAGCTTAACTAGCGGGAACGCCTACGAGCAGTACTTC. This chain links TRBV5-5 with TRBJ2-7, with 10 bases identical to TRBD2. CDR1 and CDR2 (germline): SGHKS, YYEKEE (reference sequence). V shed 2 bases and J 2 bases; nucleotides not matched to a gene: 4. The CDR3 is made up of 15 amino acids.

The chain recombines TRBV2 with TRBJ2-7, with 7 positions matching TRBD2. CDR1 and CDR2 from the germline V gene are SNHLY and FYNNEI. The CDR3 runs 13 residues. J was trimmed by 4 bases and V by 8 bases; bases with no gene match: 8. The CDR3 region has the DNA TGTGCCAGCTTCGGGACTAATCTTTACGAGCAGTACTTC. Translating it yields CASFGTNLYEQYF.

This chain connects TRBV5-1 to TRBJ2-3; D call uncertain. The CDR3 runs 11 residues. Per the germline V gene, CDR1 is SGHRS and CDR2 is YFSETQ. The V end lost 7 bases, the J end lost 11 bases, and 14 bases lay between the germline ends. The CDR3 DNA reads TGCGCCAGCCACGCCGGTCAGAGGCAGTATTTT. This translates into CASHAGQRQYF.

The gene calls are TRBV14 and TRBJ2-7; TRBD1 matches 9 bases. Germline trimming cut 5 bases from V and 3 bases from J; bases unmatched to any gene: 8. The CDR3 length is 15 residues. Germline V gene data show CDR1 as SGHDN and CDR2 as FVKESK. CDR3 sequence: CASSVRDREGYEQYF. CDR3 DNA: TGTGCCAGCAGCGTCCGGGACAGGGAAGGCTACGAGCAGTACTTC. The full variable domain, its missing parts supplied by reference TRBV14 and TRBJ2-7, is EAGVTQFPSHSVIEKGQTVTLRCDPISGHDNLYWYRRVMGKEIKFLLHFVKESKQDESGMPNNRFLAERTGGTYSTLKVQPAELEDSGVYFCASSVRDREGYEQYFGPGTRLTVT.

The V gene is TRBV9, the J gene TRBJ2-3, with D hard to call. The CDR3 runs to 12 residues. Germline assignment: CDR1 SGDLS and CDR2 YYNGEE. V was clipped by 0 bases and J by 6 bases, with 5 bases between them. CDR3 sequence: CASSVEGDTQYF. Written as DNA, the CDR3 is TGTGCCAGCAGCGTAGAAGGGGATACGCAGTATTTT.

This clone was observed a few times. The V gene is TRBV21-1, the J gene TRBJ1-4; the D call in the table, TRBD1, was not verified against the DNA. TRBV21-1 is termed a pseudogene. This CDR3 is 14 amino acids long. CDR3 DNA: TGTGCCAGCAGCATGCAGGGGGCAGGTGAAAAACTGTTTTTT. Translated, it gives CASSMQGAGEKLFF.

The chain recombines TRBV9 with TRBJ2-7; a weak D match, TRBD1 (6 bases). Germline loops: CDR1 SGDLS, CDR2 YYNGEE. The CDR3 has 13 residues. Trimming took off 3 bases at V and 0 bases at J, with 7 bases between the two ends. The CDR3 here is CASSGGLSYEQYF. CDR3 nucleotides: TGTGCCAGCAGCGGGGGGCTCTCCTACGAGCAGTACTTC.

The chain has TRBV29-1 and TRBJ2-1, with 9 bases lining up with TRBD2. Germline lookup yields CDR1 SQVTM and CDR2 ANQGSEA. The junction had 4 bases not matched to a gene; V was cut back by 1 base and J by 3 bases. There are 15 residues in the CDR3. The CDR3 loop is CSVEGLADVYNEQFF. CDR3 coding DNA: TGCAGCGTTGAAGGACTAGCGGATGTCTACAATGAGCAGTTCTTC.

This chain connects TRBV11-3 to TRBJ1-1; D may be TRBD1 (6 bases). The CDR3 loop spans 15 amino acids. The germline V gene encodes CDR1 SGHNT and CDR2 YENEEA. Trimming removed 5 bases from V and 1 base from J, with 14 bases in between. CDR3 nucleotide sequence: TGTGCCAGCAGCCCTTCGGGACACAAGAACACTGAAGCTTTCTTT. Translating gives CASSPSGHKNTEAFF.

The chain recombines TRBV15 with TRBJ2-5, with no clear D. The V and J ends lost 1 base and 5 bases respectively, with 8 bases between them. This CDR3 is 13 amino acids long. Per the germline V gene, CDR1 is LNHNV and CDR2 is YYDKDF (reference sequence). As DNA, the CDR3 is TGTGCCACCAGCAGAGGACTGATCGAGACCCAGTACTTC. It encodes CATSRGLIETQYF.